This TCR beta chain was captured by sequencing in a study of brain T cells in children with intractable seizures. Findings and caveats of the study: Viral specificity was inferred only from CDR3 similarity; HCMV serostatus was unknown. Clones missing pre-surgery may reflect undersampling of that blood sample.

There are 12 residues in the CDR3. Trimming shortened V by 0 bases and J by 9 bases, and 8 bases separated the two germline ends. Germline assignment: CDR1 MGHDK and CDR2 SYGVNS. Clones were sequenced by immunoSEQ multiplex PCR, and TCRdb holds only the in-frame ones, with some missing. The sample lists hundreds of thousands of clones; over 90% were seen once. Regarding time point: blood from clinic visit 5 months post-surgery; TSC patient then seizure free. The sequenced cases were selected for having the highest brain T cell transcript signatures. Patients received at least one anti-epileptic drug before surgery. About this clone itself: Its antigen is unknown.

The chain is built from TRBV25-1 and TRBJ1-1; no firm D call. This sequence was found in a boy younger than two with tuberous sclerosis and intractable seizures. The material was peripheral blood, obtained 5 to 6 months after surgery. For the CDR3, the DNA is TGTGCCAGCAGTGAATACCCAGGAAAAGCTTTCTTT. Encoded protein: CASSEYPGKAFF. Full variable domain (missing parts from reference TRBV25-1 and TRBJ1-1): EADIYQTPRYLVIGTGKKITLECSQTMGHDKMYWYQQDPGMELHLIHYSYGVNSTEKGDLSSESTVSRIRTEHFPLTLESARPSHTSQYLCASSEYPGKAFFGQGTRLTVV.